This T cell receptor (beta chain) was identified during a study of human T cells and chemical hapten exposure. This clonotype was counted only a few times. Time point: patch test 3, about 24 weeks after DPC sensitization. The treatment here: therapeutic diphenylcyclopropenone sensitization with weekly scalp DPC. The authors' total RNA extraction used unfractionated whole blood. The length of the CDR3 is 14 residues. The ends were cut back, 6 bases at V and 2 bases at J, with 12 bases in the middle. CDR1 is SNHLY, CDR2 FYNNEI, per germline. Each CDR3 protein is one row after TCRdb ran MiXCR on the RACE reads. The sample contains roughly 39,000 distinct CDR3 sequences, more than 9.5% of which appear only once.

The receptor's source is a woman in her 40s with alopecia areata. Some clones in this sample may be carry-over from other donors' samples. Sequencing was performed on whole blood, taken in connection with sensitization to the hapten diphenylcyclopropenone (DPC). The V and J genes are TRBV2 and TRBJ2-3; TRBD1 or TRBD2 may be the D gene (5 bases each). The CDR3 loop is CASRGVRNTDTQYF. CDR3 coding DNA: TGTGCCAGCAGGGGGGTGAGGAACACAGATACGCAGTATTTT.